These 10 T cell receptor beta chains originate from one sample sequenced in a study of T cell repertoires in ileal Crohn's disease (dated by TCRdb to about 2019). The library was built by means of the immunoSEQ multiplex PCR assay. In its TCRdb copy, this immuneACCESS table keeps in-frame sequences only and misses some clones. Where compared with another copy, unresolved V genes explain less than half of these, and the others have no known cause. The sample table lists about 15,000 clones, less than 65% of them with a count of one. The ten largest make up roughly 6.2% of the sample. The sequenced sample was ileal tissue. The receptors shown here come from an adult with Crohn's disease.

V is TRBV29-1 and J is TRBJ2-5; 10 bases fit TRBD1. V dropped 4 bases and J dropped 4; count of bases not matched to a gene: 0. The CDR3 extends over 12 amino acids. From germline, CDR1 is SQVTM and CDR2 ANQGSEA. CDR3 nucleotides: TGCAGCGTTGGGGACAGGGGAGAGACCCAGTACTTC. The encoded protein is CSVGDRGETQYF.

This sequence joins TRBV6-4 and TRBJ2-3; 8 bases agree with TRBD1. J was trimmed by 1 base and V by 3 bases; bases with no gene match: 0. In germline, CDR1 is MRHNA, CDR2 SNTAGT. The length of the CDR3 is 14 residues. CDR3 residues: CASSETGGTDTQYF. In nucleotides, the CDR3 is TGTGCCAGCAGTGAGACAGGGGGCACAGATACGCAGTATTTT.

The V gene is TRBV6-5, the J gene TRBJ2-1; D uncertain. The CDR3 length is 12 residues. V was cut by 4 bases and J by 5 bases, with 6 bases left in between. CDR1 and CDR2 (germline): MNHEY, SVGAGI. The CDR3 here is CASSSYHNEQFF. In nucleotides, the CDR3 is TGTGCCAGCAGTTCTTATCACAATGAGCAGTTCTTC.

V and J are TRBV6-1 and TRBJ1-4; no firm D call. The CDR3 is 11 amino acids. The V gene lost 3 bases and the J gene lost 14 bases, with 10 bases spanning the gap. The germline V gene has CDR1 MNHNS and CDR2 SASEGT. CDR3 residues: CASSESRVLFF. The CDR3 region has the DNA TGTGCCAGCAGTGAGTCCCGGGTGCTGTTTTTT.

The V call is TRBV28, the J call TRBJ1-2; D might be TRBD1 (6 bases). The germline V and J ends were trimmed by 2 bases and 6 bases, with 13 bases remaining between them. Germline values: CDR1 MDHEN, CDR2 SYDVKM. This CDR3 spans 14 amino acids. The CDR3 nucleotides are TGTGCCAGCAGTTTAACCACAGGGTTCAATGGCTACACCTTC. Translated, it gives CASSLTTGFNGYTF.

J is TRBJ1-2 and V is TRBV10-3; possibly TRBD1 for D (6 bases). Germline loops: CDR1 ENHRY, CDR2 SYGVKD. The CDR3 consists of 15 residues. Trimming cost V 2 bases and J 2 bases, with 12 bases left between them. The CDR3, as DNA: TGTGCCATCAGTGAGACGGGGGGCACGAACTATGGCTACACCTTC. Its translation: CAISETGGTNYGYTF.

The chain is built from TRBV7-8 and TRBJ2-2, with D hard to call. Germline lookup yields CDR1 SGHVS and CDR2 FQNEAQ. Trimming cost V 5 bases and J 4 bases, with 11 bases left between them. The CDR3 runs 14 residues. CDR3 nucleotides: TGTGCCAGCAGCCTTCACGGTAGCACCGGGGAGCTGTTTTTT. Amino acid sequence: CASSLHGSTGELFF. Full variable domain (outside the CDR3, taken from reference TRBV7-8 and TRBJ2-2): GAGVSQSPRYKVAKRGQDVALRCDPISGHVSLFWYQQALGQGPEFLTYFQNEAQLDKSGLPSDRFFAERPEGSVSTLKIQRTQQEDSAVYLCASSLHGSTGELFFGEGSRLTVL.

This chain joins TRBV28 and TRBJ2-7; TRBD1 matches 7 bases. From germline, CDR1 is MDHEN and CDR2 SYDVKM. There are 14 residues in the CDR3. J lost 6 bases, V lost 3 bases, and 8 bases had no gene match. The CDR3, as DNA: TGTGCCAGCAGTTTCTTCGACAGGGTGGGCGAGCAGTACTTC. Translating gives CASSFFDRVGEQYF. The whole variable domain, filled in from reference TRBV28 and TRBJ2-7, reads DVKVTQSSRYLVKRTGEKVFLECVQDMDHENMFWYRQDPGLGLRLIYFSYDVKMKEKGDIPEGYSVSREKKERFSLILESASTNQTSMYLCASSFFDRVGEQYFGPGTRLTVT.

The V and J genes are TRBV11-2 and TRBJ2-7; D is unresolved. The CDR3 consists of 13 residues. Germline CDR1 SGHAT, CDR2 FQNNGV. The germline V and J ends were trimmed by 4 bases and 7 bases, with 14 bases remaining between them. The CDR3 nucleotides read TGTGCCAGCAGCTCGAGTGGTGCGTGGGAGCAGTACTTC. This sequence encodes CASSSSGAWEQYF.

This clone was counted once. This chain connects TRBV6-1 to TRBJ1-5; D might be TRBD1 (5 bases). The ends were cut back, 4 bases at V and 9 bases at J, with 22 bases in the middle. Germline loops: CDR1 MNHNS, CDR2 SASEGT. The CDR3 runs to 16 residues. The CDR3 is CASSVGHRGANWPQHF. CDR3 bases: TGTGCCAGCAGTGTAGGACACCGAGGAGCCAATTGGCCCCAGCATTTT.